A single sample gave rise to the 26 T cell receptor beta chains below, sequenced in a study of shared clonotypes between healthy human individuals. Only CD45RO-negative cells positively selected for CCR7 counted as naive CD8 cells, so terminally differentiated effector memory CD45RA+ cells were excluded. Sequencing used immunoSEQ multiplex PCR; TCRdb keeps in-frame clones, though not all of them. The profile covers around 2,000,000 clones, with roughly 95% appearing a single time and 1% to 1.5% taken by the ten largest. The specimen was naive CD8+ T cells sorted from blood. The receptors originated from a man aged 18 to 30 in good health.

This chain connects TRBV5-1 to TRBJ2-5; 9 bases fit TRBD1. J gave up 5 bases and V 4 bases, and 6 bases lay outside the gene matches. In germline, CDR1 is SGHRS, CDR2 YFSETQ. The CDR3 spans 14 residues. Written as DNA, the CDR3 is TGCGCCAGCAGCCCAATAGACAGGGGGGAGACCCAGTACTTC. This sequence encodes CASSPIDRGETQYF.

This chain connects TRBV5-4 to TRBJ2-7; 7 bases line up with TRBD1. Germline lookup yields CDR1 SGHNT and CDR2 YYREEE (reference sequence). The CDR3 length is 16 residues. After removal of 3 bases from V and 2 bases from J, the junction contained 11 bases not matched to a gene. CDR3 amino acids: CASSSKEQGHPYEQYF. The CDR3 DNA reads TGTGCCAGCAGCTCGAAAGAACAGGGGCACCCCTACGAGCAGTACTTC.

V and J are TRBV2 and TRBJ2-1; 11 bases align to TRBD2. The CDR3 runs 16 residues. Per germline, CDR1 SNHLY and CDR2 FYNNEI. V lost 7 bases, J lost 3 bases, and 8 bases stayed unmatched. CDR3 DNA: TGTGCCAGCAACTCCGGGACTAGCGGTTTCTACAATGAGCAGTTCTTC. Protein product: CASNSGTSGFYNEQFF.

Only one count was recorded for this clone. The rearrangement joins TRBV5-4 to TRBJ2-5, with D possibly being TRBD1 (6 bases). The length of the CDR3 is 15 residues. Trimming left V 4 bases short and J 4 bases short, with 17 bases between. The germline gives CDR1 SGHNT, CDR2 YYREEE (reference sequence). CDR3 protein: CASSKRTALRETQYF. For the CDR3, the DNA is TGTGCCAGCAGCAAGAGGACAGCCCTCCGAGAGACCCAGTACTTC. Supplemented by reference TRBV5-4 and TRBJ2-5, the full variable domain reads ETGVTQSPTHLIKTRGQQVTLRCSSQSGHNTVSWYQQALGQGPQFIFQYYREEENGRGNFPPRFSGLQFPNYSSELNVNALELDDSALYLCASSKRTALRETQYFGPGTRLLVL.

About this clone itself: Other DNA sequences in this specimen translate into the identical CDR3. The gene calls are TRBV5-1 and TRBJ2-3; the D is unclear. The length of the CDR3 is 13 residues. V lost 0 bases and J 5 bases, leaving 7 bases between the germline ends. The V gene's germline CDR1 is SGHRS and CDR2 YFSETQ. CDR3 sequence reads: CASSLGGLDTQYF. CDR3 bases: TGCGCCAGCAGCTTGGGTGGGCTAGATACGCAGTATTTT.

The V call is TRBV25-1, the J call TRBJ2-7; D unresolved. Germline V gives CDR1 MGHDK, CDR2 SYGVNS. The CDR3 is 11 residues long. V was cut by 0 bases and J by 5 bases, with 2 bases left in between. The DNA of the CDR3 is TGTGCCAGCAGTGAATATAACGAGCAGTACTTC. Protein sequence: CASSEYNEQYF.

The chain has TRBV19 and TRBJ1-2; 8 nucleotides match TRBD1. The CDR3 is 14 residues long. The germline V gene has CDR1 LNHDA and CDR2 SQIVND (reference sequence). Trimming cost V 4 bases and J 6 bases; bases outside gene matches: 7. The CDR3 bases are TGTGCCAGTAGTACCCGGACAGGGTTAGATGGCTACACCTTC. Translating it yields CASSTRTGLDGYTF.

This chain links TRBV19 with TRBJ2-7; no clear D. CDR1 is LNHDA, CDR2 SQIVND, per germline (reference sequence). V dropped 5 bases and J dropped 2 bases, with 10 bases sitting between them. CDR3 length equals 13 residues. CDR3 in amino acids: CASSEAVTYEQYF. Written as DNA, the CDR3 is TGTGCCAGTAGTGAGGCGGTGACCTACGAGCAGTACTTC.

Note on this clone: This CDR3 is also generated by other DNA sequences in the sample. The gene calls are TRBV7-8 and TRBJ2-7, with 9 bases matching TRBD1. Germline lookup yields CDR1 SGHVS and CDR2 FQNEAQ. With V trimmed by 4 bases and J by 3 bases, 4 bases remained unmatched. CDR3 length: 14 amino acids. The CDR3 DNA follows: TGTGCCAGCAGCTCGACAGGGGGTCTCTACGAGCAGTACTTC. Residues: CASSSTGGLYEQYF.

This clone is a singleton in its sample. The rearrangement uses TRBV27 and TRBJ1-5, with 7 bases lining up with TRBD1. This CDR3 is built from 14 residues. The trim removed 6 bases at V and 9 bases at J, leaving 11 bases unmatched. Looked up from germline, CDR1 is MNHEY and CDR2 is SMNVEV (reference sequence). The CDR3 nucleotides read TGTGCCAGCAGAACCGGGACAGCCTATGGGCCCCAGCATTTT. Residues: CASRTGTAYGPQHF.

The CDR3 spells CASSQSPTDTQYF. The CDR3 nucleotides read TGCGCCAGCAGCCAGTCTCCCACAGATACGCAGTATTTT. V and J are TRBV4-3 and TRBJ2-3; D is unresolved. Germline values: CDR1 LGHNA, CDR2 YSLEER. Trimming cost V 3 bases and J 2 bases, with 6 bases left between them. There are 13 residues in the CDR3.

The rearrangement joins TRBV2 to TRBJ1-5; D not resolved. This CDR3 has 14 residues. The germline gives CDR1 SNHLY, CDR2 FYNNEI. Trimming removed 1 base at V and 7 bases at J, with 11 bases between. CDR3 bases: TGTGCCAGCAGTGAAGGAATCCAGTTCCAGCCCCAGCATTTT. This sequence encodes CASSEGIQFQPQHF.

The chain links TRBV6-1 to TRBJ2-3; the D gene could be TRBD1 or TRBD2 (5 bases each). Trimming cost V 1 base and J 1 base, with 9 bases left between them. This CDR3 is 15 amino acids long. In germline, CDR1 is MNHNS, CDR2 SASEGT. The CDR3 nucleotides read TGTGCCAGCAGTGAAGACAGAGGGGGCACAGATACGCAGTATTTT. Residues: CASSEDRGGTDTQYF.

The chain employs TRBV5-1 and TRBJ2-7; no clear D gene. V dropped 3 bases and J dropped 0 bases, with 10 bases sitting between them. This CDR3 has 14 amino acids. Germline V gene data show CDR1 as SGHRS and CDR2 as YFSETQ. In DNA form, the CDR3 reads TGCGCCAGCAGCTCGGATTTTACCTCCTACGAGCAGTACTTC. Translating it yields CASSSDFTSYEQYF. Using reference TRBV5-1 and TRBJ2-7 for the parts outside the CDR3, the full variable domain is KAGVTQTPRYLIKTRGQQVTLSCSPISGHRSVSWYQQTPGQGLQFLFEYFSETQRNKGNFPGRFSGRQFSNSRSEMNVSTLELGDSALYLCASSSDFTSYEQYFGPGTRLTVT.

The chain uses TRBV7-9 and TRBJ2-3; D uncertain. Trimming took off 5 bases at V and 8 bases at J, with 11 bases between the two ends. Germline CDR1 is SEHNR and CDR2 is FQNEAQ (reference sequence). The CDR3 covers 12 residues. The CDR3 protein is CASSPAGPTQYF. The CDR3 region has the DNA TGTGCCAGCAGCCCCGCCGGCCCTACGCAGTATTTT.

The chain uses TRBV4-1 and TRBJ2-5, with 12 positions matching TRBD1. CDR1 MGHRA and CDR2 YSYEKL come from the germline V gene. This CDR3 has 19 amino acids. The ends lost 6 bases at V and 3 bases at J; junction bases unmatched: 17. CDR3 amino acids: CASRHTRSRDRGLKETQYF. The CDR3, as DNA: TGCGCCAGCAGACATACGCGTTCCCGGGACAGGGGGCTAAAAGAGACCCAGTACTTC.

This chain links TRBV4-2 with TRBJ2-7, with 9 positions matching TRBD1. CDR1 is LGHNA, CDR2 YNFKEQ, per germline. The ends lost 1 base at V and 1 base at J; junction bases unmatched: 11. The CDR3 spans 18 residues. The CDR3 bases are TGTGCCAGCAGCCAAGGACCGGGACAGGGAACTTTTTCCTACGAGCAGTACTTC. Translating it yields CASSQGPGQGTFSYEQYF.

The V call is TRBV6-6, the J call TRBJ1-1; D call uncertain. Deletions cut 2 bases from V and 0 bases from J, with 13 bases between. CDR3 size: 16 residues. CDR1 and CDR2 (germline): MNHNY, SVGAGI (reference sequence). Here the CDR3 reads CASSYPERTLNTEAFF. CDR3 nucleotide sequence: TGTGCCAGCAGTTACCCCGAGAGGACTCTGAACACTGAAGCTTTCTTT.

This chain connects TRBV6-1 to TRBJ1-2; D is unclear. V lost 2 bases and J lost 2, with 9 bases in between. Germline V CDR1 and CDR2: MNHNS, SASEGT. The CDR3 spans 14 residues. CDR3 protein: CASSELRENYGYTF. The CDR3 coding sequence is TGTGCCAGCAGTGAATTGAGGGAGAACTATGGCTACACCTTC.

This CDR3 reads CASILGTETGGWNTEAFF. As DNA, the CDR3 is TGTGCCAGCATTTTAGGGACCGAAACAGGGGGATGGAACACTGAAGCTTTCTTT. V gene TRBV7-9 combines with J gene TRBJ1-1; TRBD1 aligns across 8 bases. The germline V gene has CDR1 SEHNR and CDR2 FQNEAQ (reference sequence). The J segment lost 1 base and the V segment lost 7 bases, leaving 17 bases of the junction unmatched. The length of the CDR3 is 18 residues.

The genes are TRBV4-3 and TRBJ2-2, with 9 bases lining up with TRBD2. The V segment lost 3 bases and the J segment 4 bases; nucleotides outside the gene matches: 9. This CDR3 spans 17 amino acids. CDR1 LGHNA and CDR2 YSLEER come from the germline V gene. The CDR3 sequence: CASSHLLAGAGTGELFF. CDR3 nucleotide sequence: TGCGCCAGCAGCCATCTTTTAGCGGGAGCCGGCACCGGGGAGCTGTTTTTT.

The chain links TRBV7-2 to TRBJ2-7; D perhaps matches TRBD1 (6 bases). V lost 5 bases and J lost 5, with 16 bases in between. There are 14 residues in the CDR3. Germline V gene sequence: CDR1 SGHTA, CDR2 FQGNSA. CDR3 residues: CASSSRGGNHEQYF. The CDR3 nucleotides are TGTGCCAGCAGCAGCAGAGGGGGAAACCACGAGCAGTACTTC.

The genes are TRBV6-1 and TRBJ2-5, with D perhaps being TRBD1 or TRBD2 (5 bases each). This CDR3 contains 16 residues. V lost 3 bases and J lost 2, with 16 bases in between. The germline CDR1 and CDR2 sequences are MNHNS and SASEGT. The CDR3 region has the DNA TGTGCCAGCAGTGATAGGGGAGTACAATTACAAGAGACCCAGTACTTC. Its protein is CASSDRGVQLQETQYF.

The chain combines TRBV2 with TRBJ1-1; tentative D call: TRBD1 (6 bases). Trimming shortened V by 2 bases and J by 10 bases, and 26 bases separated the two germline ends. Germline V lookup: CDR1 SNHLY, CDR2 FYNNEI. The CDR3 is made up of 17 amino acids. The CDR3 sequence is CASSESDGGQWGLGAFF. Written as DNA, the CDR3 is TGTGCCAGCAGTGAATCTGACGGAGGACAGTGGGGACTAGGAGCTTTCTTT.

The chain has TRBV5-4 and TRBJ2-7; D ambiguous. The CDR3 totals 15 residues. Germline CDR1 and CDR2: SGHNT and YYREEE (reference sequence). The ends were cut back, 0 bases at V and 0 bases at J, with 10 bases in the middle. CDR3 nucleotide sequence: TGTGCCAGCAGCTTGGTTTACACAAACTCCTACGAGCAGTACTTC. This translates into CASSLVYTNSYEQYF. The full variable domain, completed using reference TRBV5-4 and TRBJ2-7, is ETGVTQSPTHLIKTRGQQVTLRCSSQSGHNTVSWYQQALGQGPQFIFQYYREEENGRGNFPPRFSGLQFPNYSSELNVNALELDDSALYLCASSLVYTNSYEQYFGPGTRLTVT.

In nucleotides, the CDR3 is TGTGCCAGCAGTTCAACAGGGTCGGAGGGCTACACCTTC. It specifies CASSSTGSEGYTF. This chain connects TRBV6-5 to TRBJ1-2; tentative D call: TRBD1 (6 bases). V was cut by 4 bases and J by 8 bases, with 14 bases left in between. The CDR3 has 13 residues. Germline CDR1 is MNHEY and CDR2 is SVGAGI.